The text below deals with one TCR beta chain. This specimen comes from a study of blood T cell repertoires in COVID-19. The assay was immunoSEQ multiplex PCR, and TCRdb's table has in-frame clones only and misses some. The sample includes some 140,000 clones, over 70% of them seen just once. V was trimmed by 3 bases and J by 8 bases, leaving 13 bases between them. The CDR3 has 13 amino acids. Germline values: CDR1 KGHSH, CDR2 LQKENI. The clonotype comes from a man in his fifties or sixties with active COVID-19. Sequenced material: peripheral blood. The J gene is TRBJ1-1, the V gene TRBV18; possibly TRBD1 for D (6 bases). CDR3 sequence: CASSPGTSGEAFF. The CDR3 bases are TGTGCCAGCTCACCCGGGACATCCGGGGAAGCTTTCTTT.